This T cell receptor (beta chain) is drawn from a study of cytomegalovirus exposure and HLA in healthy donors. General study results and limits: Rarity characterized most TCR sequences, yet some public TCRs appeared in many donors. Among the CMV-associated chains, three were confirmed in vitro as specific for CMV antigens.

Assay: immunoSEQ multiplex PCR; the TCRdb copy retains only in-frame clones and omits some. Here the sample spans 150,000 or so clones, 86% being singletons. The germline V gene has CDR1 MNHEY and CDR2 SMNVEV (reference sequence). Trimming pared 7 bases from V and 5 bases from J, leaving 11 bases between. This CDR3 contains 12 residues. This clone has a handful of counts. The target antigen is unknown. The TCR was taken from a man younger than 35 in good health and CMV-seropositive. The chain has TRBV27 and TRBJ1-1; D possibly corresponds to TRBD1 (5 bases). The sequenced material came from PBMCs. CDR3 sequence: CASKVGGTEAFF. The DNA for the CDR3 is TGTGCCAGCAAGGTCGGGGGAACTGAAGCTTTCTTT.